The clone carrying this TCR beta chain was recorded only once. The data are from a study of blood T cell repertoires in COVID-19. Study overall: Samples came from the United States, Italy and Spain, spanning acute and convalescent COVID-19. T cells, B-cell-depleted T cells, or PBMCs supplied cDNA or gDNA.

This CDR3 has 17 amino acids. Germline V CDR1 and CDR2: SGHAT, FQNNGV. Germline trimming cut 1 base from V and 3 bases from J; bases unmatched to any gene: 8. Original processing notes: Reference gene primer amplification yielded estimated nucleated cell counts. Sequencing used immunoSEQ multiplex PCR; TCRdb keeps in-frame clones, though not all of them. V and J calls and clone size are given by that table; D and trimming were obtained from the DNA. The sample shows roughly 110,000 clones, roughly 88% of them seen only once. The genes are TRBV11-2 and TRBJ2-5, with 10 bases that match TRBD2. The receptor was isolated from a man aged 45-65 years with active or convalescent COVID-19. Sequences were obtained from peripheral blood. The CDR3: CASSLGSWLAGEETQYF. CDR3 sequence (DNA): TGTGCCAGCAGCTTAGGGAGTTGGCTAGCGGGAGAAGAGACCCAGTACTTC.